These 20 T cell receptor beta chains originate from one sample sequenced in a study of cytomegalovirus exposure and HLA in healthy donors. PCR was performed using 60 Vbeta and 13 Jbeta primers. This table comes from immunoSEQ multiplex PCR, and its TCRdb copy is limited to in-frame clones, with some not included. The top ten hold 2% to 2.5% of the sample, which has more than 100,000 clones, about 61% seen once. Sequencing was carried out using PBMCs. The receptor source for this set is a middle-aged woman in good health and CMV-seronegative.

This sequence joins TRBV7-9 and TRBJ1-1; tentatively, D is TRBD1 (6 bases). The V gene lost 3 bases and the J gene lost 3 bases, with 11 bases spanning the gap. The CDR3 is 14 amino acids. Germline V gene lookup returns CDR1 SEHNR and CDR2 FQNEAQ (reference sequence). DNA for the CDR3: TGTGCCAGCAGCTTCCCCAACAGGGACACTGAAGCTTTCTTT. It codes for CASSFPNRDTEAFF. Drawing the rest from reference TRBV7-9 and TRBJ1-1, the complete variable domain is DTGVSQNPRHKITKRGQNVTFRCDPISEHNRLYWYRQTLGQGPEFLTYFQNEAQLEKSRLLSDRFSAERPKGSFSTLEIQRTEQGDSAMYLCASSFPNRDTEAFFGQGTRLTVV.

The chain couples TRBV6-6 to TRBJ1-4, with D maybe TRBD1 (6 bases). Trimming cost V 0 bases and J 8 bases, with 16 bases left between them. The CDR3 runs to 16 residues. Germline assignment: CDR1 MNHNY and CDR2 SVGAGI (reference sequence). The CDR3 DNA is TGTGCCAGCAGTTACTCGCCGGTCAATAGGGGGGAAAAACTGTTTTTT. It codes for CASSYSPVNRGEKLFF.

DNA of the CDR3: TGCGCCAGCAGCCAAGTGGGGACAGGGGGCGCCAGGGGCTACACCTTC. Encoded protein: CASSQVGTGGARGYTF. The chain links TRBV4-1 to TRBJ1-2; TRBD1 matches 12 bases. The CDR3 consists of 16 residues. The junction had 8 bases not matched to a gene; V was cut back by 1 base and J by 8 bases. Germline V gene data show CDR1 as MGHRA and CDR2 as YSYEKL.

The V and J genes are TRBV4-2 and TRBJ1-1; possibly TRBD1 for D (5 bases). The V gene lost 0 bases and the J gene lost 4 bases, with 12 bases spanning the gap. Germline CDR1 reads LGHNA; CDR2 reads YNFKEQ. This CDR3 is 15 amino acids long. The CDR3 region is CASSQETRRGTEAFF. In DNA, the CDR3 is TGTGCCAGCAGCCAAGAAACCCGGAGGGGCACTGAAGCTTTCTTT.

CDR3: CASSLALGETQYF. The CDR3 coding sequence is TGTGCCAGCAGTTTAGCCCTCGGAGAGACCCAGTACTTC. The V gene is TRBV27, the J gene TRBJ2-5; unclear D gene. This CDR3 is 13 amino acids long. V lost 2 bases and J 4 bases, leaving 8 bases between the germline ends. Germline V gene lookup returns CDR1 MNHEY and CDR2 SMNVEV (reference sequence).

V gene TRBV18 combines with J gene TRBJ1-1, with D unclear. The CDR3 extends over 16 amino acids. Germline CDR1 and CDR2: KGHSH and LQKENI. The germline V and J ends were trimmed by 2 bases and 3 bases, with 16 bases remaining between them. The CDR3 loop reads CASSPRISREDTEAFF. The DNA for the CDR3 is TGTGCCAGCTCACCAAGAATATCCCGGGAGGACACTGAAGCTTTCTTT.

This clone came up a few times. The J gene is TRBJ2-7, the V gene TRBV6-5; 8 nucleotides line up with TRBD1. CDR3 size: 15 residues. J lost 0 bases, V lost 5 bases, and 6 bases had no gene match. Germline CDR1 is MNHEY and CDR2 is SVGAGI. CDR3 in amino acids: CASSPQGVTSYEQYF. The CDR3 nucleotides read TGTGCCAGCAGTCCACAGGGGGTGACCTCCTACGAGCAGTACTTC.

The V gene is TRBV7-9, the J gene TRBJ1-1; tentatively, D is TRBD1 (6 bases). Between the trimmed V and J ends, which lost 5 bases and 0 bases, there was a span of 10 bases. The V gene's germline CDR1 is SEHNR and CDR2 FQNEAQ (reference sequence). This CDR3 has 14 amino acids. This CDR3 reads CASSVQGMNTEAFF. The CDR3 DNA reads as TGTGCCAGCAGCGTTCAGGGGATGAACACTGAAGCTTTCTTT.

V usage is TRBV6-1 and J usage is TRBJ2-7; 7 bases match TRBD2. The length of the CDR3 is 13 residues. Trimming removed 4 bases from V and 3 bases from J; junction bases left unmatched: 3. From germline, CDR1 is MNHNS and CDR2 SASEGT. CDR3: CASSVGGGYEQYF. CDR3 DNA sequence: TGTGCCAGCAGTGTGGGGGGGGGCTACGAGCAGTACTTC.

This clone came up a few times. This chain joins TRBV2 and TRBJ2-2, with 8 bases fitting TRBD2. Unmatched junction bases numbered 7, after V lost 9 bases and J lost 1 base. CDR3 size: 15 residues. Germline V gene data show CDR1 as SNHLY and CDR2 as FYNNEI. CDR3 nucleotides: TGTGCCAGTACCTTGGGACTAGGGAACACCGGGGAGCTGTTTTTT. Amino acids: CASTLGLGNTGELFF.

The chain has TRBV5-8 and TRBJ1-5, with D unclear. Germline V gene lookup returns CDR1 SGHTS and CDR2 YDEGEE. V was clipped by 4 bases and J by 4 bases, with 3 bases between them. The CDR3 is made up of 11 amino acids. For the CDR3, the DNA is TGTGCCAGCAGCCGGAATCAGCCCCAGCATTTT. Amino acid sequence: CASSRNQPQHF.

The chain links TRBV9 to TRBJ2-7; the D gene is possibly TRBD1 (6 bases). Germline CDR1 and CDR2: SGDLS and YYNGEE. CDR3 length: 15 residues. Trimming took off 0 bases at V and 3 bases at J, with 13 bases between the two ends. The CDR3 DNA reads TGTGCCAGCAGCGTAGAGGCAGGGGCCGGCTACGAGCAGTACTTC. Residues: CASSVEAGAGYEQYF.

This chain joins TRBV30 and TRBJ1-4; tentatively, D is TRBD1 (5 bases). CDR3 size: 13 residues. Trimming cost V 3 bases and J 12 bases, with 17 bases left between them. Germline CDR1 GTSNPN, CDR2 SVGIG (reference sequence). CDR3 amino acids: CAWSATAGPELFF. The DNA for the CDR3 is TGTGCCTGGAGCGCTACCGCGGGGCCCGAACTGTTTTTT.

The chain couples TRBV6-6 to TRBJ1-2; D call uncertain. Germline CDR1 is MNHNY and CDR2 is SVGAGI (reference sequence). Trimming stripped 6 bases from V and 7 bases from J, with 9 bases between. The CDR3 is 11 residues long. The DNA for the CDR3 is TGTGCCAGCAGAGGAGGTGGTGGCTACACCTTC. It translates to CASRGGGGYTF.

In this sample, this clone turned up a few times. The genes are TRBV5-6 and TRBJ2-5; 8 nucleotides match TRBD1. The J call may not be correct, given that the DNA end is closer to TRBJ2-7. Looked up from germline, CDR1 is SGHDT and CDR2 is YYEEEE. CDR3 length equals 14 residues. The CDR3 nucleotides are TGTGCCAGCAGCTGGGGACAGGTCTCCTACGAGCAGTACTTC. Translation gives CASSWGQVSYEQYF.

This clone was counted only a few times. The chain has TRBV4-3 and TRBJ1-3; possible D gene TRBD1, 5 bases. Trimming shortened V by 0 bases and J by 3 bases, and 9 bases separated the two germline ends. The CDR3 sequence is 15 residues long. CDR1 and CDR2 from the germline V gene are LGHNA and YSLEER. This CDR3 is CASSQEAGVGNTIYF. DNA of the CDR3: TGCGCCAGCAGCCAAGAGGCGGGGGTTGGAAACACCATATATTTT.

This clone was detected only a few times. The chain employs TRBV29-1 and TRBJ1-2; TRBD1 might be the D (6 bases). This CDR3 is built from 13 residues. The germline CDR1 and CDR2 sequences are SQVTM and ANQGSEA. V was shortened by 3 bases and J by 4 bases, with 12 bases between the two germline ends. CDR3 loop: CSVEPRGAYGYTF. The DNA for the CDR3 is TGCAGCGTTGAGCCTCGGGGGGCCTATGGCTACACCTTC.

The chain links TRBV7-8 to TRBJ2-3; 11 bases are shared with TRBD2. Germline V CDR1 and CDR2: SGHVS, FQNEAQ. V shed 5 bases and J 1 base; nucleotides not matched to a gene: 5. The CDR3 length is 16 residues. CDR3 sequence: CASSTRLAGRTDTQYF. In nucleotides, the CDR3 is TGTGCCAGCAGCACGAGACTAGCGGGGCGCACAGATACGCAGTATTTT.

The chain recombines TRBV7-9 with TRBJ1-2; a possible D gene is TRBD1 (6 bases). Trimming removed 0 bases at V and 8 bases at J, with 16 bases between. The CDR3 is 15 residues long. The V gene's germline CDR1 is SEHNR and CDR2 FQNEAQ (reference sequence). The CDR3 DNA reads TGTGCCAGCAGCTTAGCGACCCGAGGGGGGGAAGGCTACACCTTC. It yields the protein CASSLATRGGEGYTF.

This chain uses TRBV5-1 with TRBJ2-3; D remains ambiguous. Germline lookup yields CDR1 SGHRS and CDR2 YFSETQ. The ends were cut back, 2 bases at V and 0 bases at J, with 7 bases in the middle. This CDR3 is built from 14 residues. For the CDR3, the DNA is TGCGCCAGCAGCTTTTGGGCAAGCACAGATACGCAGTATTTT. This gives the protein CASSFWASTDTQYF.